This T cell receptor (beta chain) was sequenced during a study of blood T cells in healthy people across ages. Using a J-beta primer mix together with a sample-barcoded 5' primer, a second PCR was run for roughly 6 to 12 cycles. TCRdb recomputed calls from the 5' RACE reads with MiXCR, one row per CDR3 protein. The data hold some 1.6 million distinct CDR3 sequences, with roughly 30% observed a single time. Comment on this clonotype: The antigen remains undetermined.

Whole-study results and caveats: As age increased, TCR beta diversity per million T cells fell in a roughly linear fashion.

The CDR3 contains 13 residues. Germline V lookup: CDR1 MNHNS, CDR2 SASEGT. V shed 7 bases and J 4 bases; nucleotides not matched to a gene: 3. Sequenced input: blood. The sequence was collected from a woman between 25 and 40 years old in good health. J is TRBJ2-1 and V is TRBV6-1, with TRBD2 matching over 8 bases. The DNA of the CDR3 is TGTGCCAGCACAGCGGGGGCGTACAATGAGCAGTTCTTC. This encodes CASTAGAYNEQFF.